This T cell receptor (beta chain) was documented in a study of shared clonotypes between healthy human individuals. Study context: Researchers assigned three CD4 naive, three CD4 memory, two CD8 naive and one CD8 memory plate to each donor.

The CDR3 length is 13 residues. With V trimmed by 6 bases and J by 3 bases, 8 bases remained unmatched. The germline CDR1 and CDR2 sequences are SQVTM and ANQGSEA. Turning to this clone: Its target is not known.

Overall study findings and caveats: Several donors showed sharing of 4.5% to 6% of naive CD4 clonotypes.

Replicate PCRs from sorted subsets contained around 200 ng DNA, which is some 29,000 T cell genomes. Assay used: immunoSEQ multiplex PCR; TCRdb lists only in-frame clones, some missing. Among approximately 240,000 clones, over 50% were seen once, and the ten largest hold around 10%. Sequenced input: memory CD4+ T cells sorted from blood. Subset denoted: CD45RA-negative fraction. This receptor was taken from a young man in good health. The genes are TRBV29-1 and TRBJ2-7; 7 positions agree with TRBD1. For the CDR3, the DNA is TGCAGCGTCACCCGGACAGGCGGCTACGAGCAGTACTTC. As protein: CSVTRTGGYEQYF.